This is a list of T cell receptor beta chains from one sample in a study of blood T cell repertoires in COVID-19. Using immunoSEQ multiplex PCR, the repertoire was profiled, and TCRdb retains in-frame clones only, with some absent. The sample includes 110,000 or so clones, 81% of them seen just once. The sequencing input was peripheral blood. The receptor source for this set is a man aged 45-65 years with acute or convalescent COVID-19. Each CDR3 is given with its conserved first and last residue. A D gene is named only where the DNA matches it firmly. Expanded clones are given a class, and other clones once, few, many or no size at all.

>-|TRBJ1-3|TRBV6-1|-
CASSEVWDLYF
TGTGCCAGCAGTGAAGTCTGGGACTTATATTTT
>-|TRBJ2-3|TRBV10-1|TRBD2
CASSESIAGALTDTQYF
TGCGCCAGCAGTGAGTCAATAGCGGGGGCGCTCACAGATACGCAGTATTTT
>once|TRBJ2-6|TRBV24-1|TRBD2
CATSRGGATGANVLTF
TGTGCCACCTCCCGGGGGGGGGCTACTGGGGCCAACGTCCTGACTTTC
>-|TRBJ2-2|TRBV6-6|TRBD1
CASSYRRGRIGELFF
TGTGCCAGCAGTTATCGCAGGGGGCGCATCGGGGAGCTGTTTTTT
>-|TRBJ2-1|TRBV7-2|-
CASSLLATSPGEQFF
TGTGCCAGCAGCTTACTAGCTACGTCCCCCGGTGAGCAGTTCTTC
>once|TRBJ2-4|TRBV28|-
CASSQGTGAKNIQYF
TGTGCCAGCAGCCAGGGAACGGGAGCCAAAAACATTCAGTACTTC
>-|TRBJ2-5|TRBV5-1|TRBD1
CASSLGTGEETQYF
TGCGCCAGCAGCTTGGGGACAGGGGAAGAGACCCAGTACTTC
>-|TRBJ2-1|TRBV9|TRBD2
CASTLTSGGGNEQFF
TGTGCCAGCACGTTAACTAGCGGGGGTGGCAATGAGCAGTTCTTC
>-|TRBJ2-1|TRBV5-1|-
CASSWAQGYNEQFF
TGCGCCAGCAGCTGGGCACAGGGCTACAATGAGCAGTTCTTC
>-|TRBJ2-7|TRBV5-1|-
CASSLPRGGTQYF
TGCGCCAGCAGCTTACCCCGCGGAGGGACGCAGTACTTC
>many|TRBJ1-3|TRBV2|TRBD1
CASTGQSSGNTIYF
TGTGCCAGCACGGGACAGTCAAGCGGAAACACCATATATTTT
>-|TRBJ1-2|TRBV5-4|-
CASSFEGVRGYTF
TGTGCCAGCAGCTTTGAGGGGGTGCGGGGCTACACCTTC
>-|TRBJ2-3|TRBV6-1|-
CASSELKGRWSGDTQYF
TGTGCCAGCAGTGAATTAAAGGGTCGGTGGAGCGGAGATACGCAGTATTTT
>once|TRBJ2-1|TRBV28|-
CASSRGLGFF
TGTGCCAGCAGTCGAGGACTGGGGTTCTTC
>-|TRBJ1-5|TRBV2|TRBD1
CASSPITWRRDSRNQPQHF
TGTGCCAGCAGTCCTATTACTTGGAGGAGGGACAGCCGCAATCAGCCCCAGCATTTT
>-|TRBJ1-1|TRBV6-5|-
CASGQGNLATEAFF
TGTGCCAGCGGGCAGGGTAATTTAGCCACTGAAGCTTTCTTT
>once|TRBJ2-1|TRBV7-2|-
CASSLASPSSYNEQFF
TGTGCCAGCAGCTTAGCCTCTCCGAGCTCCTACAATGAGCAGTTCTTC
>-|TRBJ2-5|TRBV6-5|TRBD2
CASRGGTSQETQYF
TGTGCCAGCAGAGGGGGGACTAGCCAAGAGACCCAGTACTTC
>-|TRBJ1-2|TRBV24-1|-
CATSDPRTNGYTF
TGTGCCACCAGTGATCCCCGGACTAATGGCTACACCTTC
>-|TRBJ2-7|TRBV3-1/TRBV3-2|TRBD2
CASSQRGSSYEQYF
TGTGCCAGCAGCCAGCGGGGGAGCTCCTACGAGCAGTACTTC
>-|TRBJ1-2|TRBV10-2|-
CASSARGGASYGYTF
TGCGCCAGCAGTGCCCGGGGAGGCGCGAGTTATGGCTACACCTTC
>-|TRBJ1-2|TRBV28|TRBD1
CASRTGTGKIYGYTF
TGTGCCAGCAGAACCGGGACAGGGAAGATCTATGGCTACACCTTC
>-|TRBJ1-6|TRBV6-5|-
CASEESSYNSPLHF
TGTGCCAGCGAGGAAAGCTCCTATAATTCACCCCTCCACTTT
>-|TRBJ2-2|TRBV10-2|TRBD2
CASSESWGLVTGELFF
TGCGCCAGCAGTGAGTCGTGGGGACTAGTAACCGGGGAGCTGTTTTTT
>-|TRBJ1-3|TRBV11-2|-
CASSPGQFLVGNTIYF
TGTGCCAGCAGCCCCGGACAGTTCTTGGTGGGAAACACCATATATTTT
>-|TRBJ1-2|TRBV6-5|-
CASMTDLRYTF
TGTGCCAGCATGACAGATCTCCGCTACACCTTC
>-|TRBJ1-1|TRBV5-4|-
CASSLALNTEAFF
TGTGCCAGCAGCTTGGCGTTGAACACTGAAGCTTTCTTT
>-|TRBJ2-2|TRBV7-3|TRBD2
CASSLRGGANTGELFF
TGTGCCAGCAGCTTACGGGGGGGAGCGAACACCGGGGAGCTGTTTTTT
>once|TRBJ2-4|TRBV7-9|-
CASSLIDQGGGIQYF
TGTGCCAGCAGCTTAATCGATCAGGGTGGTGGCATTCAGTACTTC
>-|TRBJ1-2|TRBV5-6|TRBD1
CASSPTGTNYGYTF
TGTGCCAGCAGCCCGACAGGGACTAACTATGGCTACACCTTC
>-|TRBJ2-3|TRBV24-1|TRBD1
CATTRTGADTQYF
TGTGCCACCACCAGGACAGGGGCAGATACGCAGTATTTT
>-|TRBJ2-5|TRBV9|TRBD1
CASSRGLIETQYF
TGTGCCAGCTCCAGGGGGTTGATAGAGACCCAGTACTTC
>-|TRBJ1-1|TRBV10-3|-
CAIGPGVMNTEAFF
TGTGCCATCGGTCCGGGGGTTATGAACACTGAAGCTTTCTTT
>-|TRBJ1-1|TRBV7-9|-
CASRDMNTEAFF
TGTGCCAGCAGAGACATGAACACTGAAGCTTTCTTT
>few|TRBJ1-1|TRBV30|TRBD1
CATAGGWDTEAFF
TGTGCTACGGCAGGGGGCTGGGACACTGAAGCTTTCTTT
>-|TRBJ1-1|TRBV23-1|-
CASSQTEGGGTEAFF
TGCGCCAGCAGTCAAACGGAAGGGGGGGGGACTGAAGCTTTCTTT
>-|TRBJ1-1|TRBV6-5|-
CASRQAVGEAFF
TGTGCCAGCAGACAGGCCGTCGGTGAAGCTTTCTTT